This T cell receptor (beta chain) is drawn from a study of graft-versus-host responses after intestinal transplantation. As for the study in general: Recipients had transplants, and these were multivisceral, liver-intestinal, or isolated intestinal.

The CDR3 has 13 residues. Germline V lookup: CDR1 LGHNA, CDR2 YNFKEQ. V lost 4 bases, J lost 8 bases, and 12 bases lay in between. Profiling relied on immunoSEQ multiplex PCR, and the TCRdb table lists in-frame clones only, not all of them. The sample lists 60,000 to 75,000 clones; around 92% were seen once. Comments on this clone: Its antigen is unknown.

The clonotype was recovered from a human donor who received an intestinal transplant. Source: unstimulated CD8+ T cells sorted from spleen or lymph node cells, taken before intestinal transplant. The V and J genes are TRBV4-2 and TRBJ2-1, with D possibly matching TRBD2 (6 bases). CDR3 amino acids: CASSPTPGDEQFF. CDR3 in DNA: TGTGCCAGCAGCCCGACGCCGGGGGATGAGCAGTTCTTC.